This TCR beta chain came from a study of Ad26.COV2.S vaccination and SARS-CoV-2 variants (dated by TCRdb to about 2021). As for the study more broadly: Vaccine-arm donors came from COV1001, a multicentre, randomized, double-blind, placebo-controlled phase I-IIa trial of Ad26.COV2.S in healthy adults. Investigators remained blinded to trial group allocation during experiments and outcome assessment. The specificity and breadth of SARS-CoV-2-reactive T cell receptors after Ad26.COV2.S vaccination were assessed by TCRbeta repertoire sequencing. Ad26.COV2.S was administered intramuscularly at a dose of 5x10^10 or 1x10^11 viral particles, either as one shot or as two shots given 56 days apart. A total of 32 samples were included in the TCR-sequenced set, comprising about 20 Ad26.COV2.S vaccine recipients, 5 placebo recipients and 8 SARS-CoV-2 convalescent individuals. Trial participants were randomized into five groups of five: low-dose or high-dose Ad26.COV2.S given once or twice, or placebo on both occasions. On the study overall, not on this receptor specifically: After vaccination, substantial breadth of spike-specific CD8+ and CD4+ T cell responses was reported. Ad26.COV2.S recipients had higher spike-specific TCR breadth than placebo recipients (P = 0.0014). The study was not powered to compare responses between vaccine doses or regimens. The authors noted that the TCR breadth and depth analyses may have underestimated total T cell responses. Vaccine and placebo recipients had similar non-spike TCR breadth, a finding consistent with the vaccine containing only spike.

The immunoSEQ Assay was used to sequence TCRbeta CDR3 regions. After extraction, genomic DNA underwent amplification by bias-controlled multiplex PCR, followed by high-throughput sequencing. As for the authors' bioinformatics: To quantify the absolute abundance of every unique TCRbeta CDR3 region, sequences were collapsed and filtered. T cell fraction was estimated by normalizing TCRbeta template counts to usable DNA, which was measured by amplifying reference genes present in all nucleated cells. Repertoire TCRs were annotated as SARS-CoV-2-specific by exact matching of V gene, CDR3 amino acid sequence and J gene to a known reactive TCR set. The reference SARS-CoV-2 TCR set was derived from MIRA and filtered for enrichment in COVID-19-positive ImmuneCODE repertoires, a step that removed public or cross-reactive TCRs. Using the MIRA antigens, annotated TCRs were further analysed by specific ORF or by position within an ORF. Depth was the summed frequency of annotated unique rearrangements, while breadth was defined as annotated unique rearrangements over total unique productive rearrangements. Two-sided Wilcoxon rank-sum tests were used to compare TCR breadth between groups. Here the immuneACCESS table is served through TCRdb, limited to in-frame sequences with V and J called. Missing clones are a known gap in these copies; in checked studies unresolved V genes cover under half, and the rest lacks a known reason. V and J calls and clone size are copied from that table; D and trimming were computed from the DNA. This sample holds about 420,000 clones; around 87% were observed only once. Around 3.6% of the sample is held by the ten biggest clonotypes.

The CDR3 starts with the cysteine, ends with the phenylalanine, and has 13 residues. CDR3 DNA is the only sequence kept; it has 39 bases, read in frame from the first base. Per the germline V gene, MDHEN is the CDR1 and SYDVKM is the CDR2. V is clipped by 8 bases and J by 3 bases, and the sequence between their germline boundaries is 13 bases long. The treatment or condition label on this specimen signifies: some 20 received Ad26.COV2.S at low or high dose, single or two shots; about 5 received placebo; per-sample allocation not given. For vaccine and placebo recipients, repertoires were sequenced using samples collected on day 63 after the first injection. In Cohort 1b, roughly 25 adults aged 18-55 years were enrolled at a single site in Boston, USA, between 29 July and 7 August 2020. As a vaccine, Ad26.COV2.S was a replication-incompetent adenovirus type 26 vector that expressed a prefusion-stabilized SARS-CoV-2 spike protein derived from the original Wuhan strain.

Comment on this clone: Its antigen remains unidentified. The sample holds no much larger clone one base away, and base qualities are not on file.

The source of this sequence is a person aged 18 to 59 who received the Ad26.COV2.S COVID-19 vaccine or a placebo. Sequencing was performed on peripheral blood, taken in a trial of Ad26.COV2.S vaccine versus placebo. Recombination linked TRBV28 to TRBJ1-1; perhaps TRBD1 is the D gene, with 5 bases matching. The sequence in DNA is TGTGCCAGCGCCGTCGCAGGGTACACTGAAGCTTTCTTT. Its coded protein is CASAVAGYTEAFF. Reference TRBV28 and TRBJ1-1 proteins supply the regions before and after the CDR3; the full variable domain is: DVKVTQSSRYLVKRTGEKVFLECVQDMDHENMFWYRQDPGLGLRLIYFSYDVKMKEKGDIPEGYSVSREKKERFSLILESASTNQTSMYLCASAVAGYTEAFFGQGTRLTVV.